The 30 T cell receptor beta chains below all came from one sample that was sequenced in a study of HIV-infected patients and healthy controls. cDNA was made from approximately 500 ng RNA using alpha and beta constant primers. Alpha and beta chain libraries were made separately by chain-specific third strand synthesis with multiplexing indices. TCRdb redid the calling of the 5' RACE reads with MiXCR, one entry per CDR3 protein. The sample holds 5,300 or so distinct CDR3 sequences; 7% to 9.5% are singletons and the top ten take around 25%. Antiretroviral therapy had run roughly three months, about 14 weeks, before follow-up blood collection. Whole blood was used without fractionation, so all unsorted peripheral T cells were included. The material sequenced was blood, taken during antiretroviral therapy. The receptors stem from an adult with HIV infection.

In its sample, this clonotype ranks as medium-sized (0.01 to 0.1%). J is TRBJ2-1 and V is TRBV7-2, with D maybe TRBD2 (6 bases). Germline V CDR1 and CDR2: SGHTA, FQGNSA. This CDR3 comprises 16 residues. Trimming left V 8 bases short and J 6 bases short, with 23 bases between. In nucleotides, the CDR3 is TGTGCCAGCCCCCTTCCGCCCGGGACTCTGATCAATGAGCAGTTCTTC. Encoded protein: CASPLPPGTLINEQFF.

This clonotype was found a few times. This chain connects TRBV19 to TRBJ1-5; 9 bases agree with TRBD1. The junction had 18 bases not matched to a gene; V was cut back by 4 bases and J by 2 bases. The CDR3 loop spans 20 amino acids. Germline lookup yields CDR1 LNHDA and CDR2 SQIVND (reference sequence). The CDR3 region has the DNA TGTGCCAGTAGTACCCAACCCGGACAGGGGAAGGACTCGGGCAATCAGCCCCAGCATTTT. Residues: CASSTQPGQGKDSGNQPQHF.

By its share, this clonotype is medium-sized. In DNA, the CDR3 is TGTGCCAGCAGCTTAGGAAAAAAGGTTCCGGATACGCAGTATTTT. Translating it yields CASSLGKKVPDTQYF. This sequence joins TRBV7-8 and TRBJ2-3; unclear D gene. V gave up 1 base and J gave up 6 bases, with 14 bases separating them. Germline V gene data show CDR1 as SGHVS and CDR2 as FQNEAQ. The CDR3 spans 15 residues.

This clonotype is termed medium-sized (0.01 to 0.1%). This rearrangement joins TRBV3-1 to TRBJ2-3, with D unresolved. The CDR3 consists of 12 residues. The V end lost 3 bases, the J end lost 3 bases, and 4 bases lay between the germline ends. Germline values: CDR1 LGHDT, CDR2 YNNKEL (reference sequence). DNA of the CDR3: TGTGCCAGCAGCCATGAGACAGATACGCAGTATTTT. It translates to CASSHETDTQYF.

This clonotype was counted many times. The CDR3, as DNA: TGTGCCAGCAGCCTGCAAGTGACTCAGCCCCAGCATTTT. This gives the protein CASSLQVTQPQHF. This chain joins TRBV5-6 and TRBJ1-5; D is unresolved. The CDR3 consists of 13 residues. V was clipped by 4 bases and J by 6 bases, with 11 bases between them. CDR1 is SGHDT and CDR2 is YYEEEE in the germline V gene.

This clonotype is classed as medium-sized. The rearrangement links TRBV20-1 to TRBJ1-5, with D maybe TRBD1 (5 bases). Germline loops: CDR1 DFQATT, CDR2 SNEGSKA (reference sequence). The CDR3 spans 14 residues. V was clipped by 6 bases and J by 3 bases, with 15 bases between them. CDR3 residues: CSAQKRDLNQPQHF. Written as DNA, the CDR3 is TGCAGTGCCCAGAAACGGGACCTCAATCAGCCCCAGCATTTT.

This clonotype was seen ten or more times. The chain couples TRBV6-1 to TRBJ1-1; D ambiguous. Germline V lookup: CDR1 MNHNS, CDR2 SASEGT. V was shortened by 7 bases and J by 5 bases, with 17 bases between the two germline ends. The CDR3 runs to 14 residues. CDR3 DNA: TGTGCCAGCATGGCGGGCTGGAGAGGGACTGAAGCTTTCTTT. Its protein product is CASMAGWRGTEAFF.

This clonotype turned up a few times. The rearrangement joins TRBV24-1 to TRBJ1-3, with D hard to call. Trimming shortened V by 4 bases and J by 1 base, and 16 bases separated the two germline ends. Germline V lookup: CDR1 KGHDR, CDR2 SFDVKD. CDR3 length: 17 residues. The CDR3 spells CATSDPSTGPSGNTIYF. DNA of the CDR3: TGTGCCACCAGTGACCCCTCGACGGGCCCATCTGGAAACACCATATATTTT.

This clonotype came up a few times. The chain's CDR3 is CASREGTGREKLFF. CDR3 DNA sequence: TGTGCCAGCAGGGAAGGAACAGGTCGTGAAAAACTGTTTTTT. V and J are TRBV7-9 and TRBJ1-4; possible D gene TRBD1, 5 bases. The CDR3 covers 14 residues. V was cut by 6 bases and J by 7 bases, with 15 bases left in between. The germline CDR1 and CDR2 sequences are SEHNR and FQNEAQ (reference sequence).

The chain's CDR3 is CASSYSDGAVQETQYF. CDR3 nucleotides: TGTGCCAGCAGTTACTCTGACGGGGCGGTCCAAGAGACCCAGTACTTC. The chain uses TRBV6-5 and TRBJ2-5, with D possibly being TRBD1 or TRBD2 (5 bases each). The CDR3 has 16 residues. V lost 0 bases and J 1 base, leaving 12 bases between the germline ends. Germline V gene sequence: CDR1 MNHEY, CDR2 SVGAGI.

This clonotype is large (0.1 to 1%) by share. The CDR3 region is CASSSRDLRNQPQHF. The CDR3 DNA reads TGTGCCAGCTCCTCCAGGGACTTACGTAATCAGCCCCAGCATTTT. The chain uses TRBV28 and TRBJ1-5, with a weak D call TRBD1 (5 bases). Looked up from germline, CDR1 is MDHEN and CDR2 is SYDVKM. The CDR3 is 15 residues long. Trimming took off 8 bases at V and 4 bases at J, with 18 bases between the two ends.

Ten or more counts support this clonotype. J is TRBJ2-7 and V is TRBV6-5, with D perhaps matching TRBD1 (6 bases). The CDR3 consists of 13 residues. Deletions cut 5 bases from V and 2 bases from J, with 10 bases between. Germline assignment: CDR1 MNHEY and CDR2 SVGAGI. CDR3 nucleotide sequence: TGTGCCAGCAGTCCGGGACAAACCTACGAGCAGTACTTC. Translation: CASSPGQTYEQYF.

This clonotype is termed medium-sized (0.01 to 0.1%). CDR3 DNA sequence: TGTGCCAGCAGCTCCGCCGGACTAGCGTCCTACAATGAGCAGTTCTTC. It yields the protein CASSSAGLASYNEQFF. The chain recombines TRBV7-9 with TRBJ2-1; 9 bases fit TRBD2. The length of the CDR3 is 16 residues. V shed 4 bases and J 1 base; nucleotides not matched to a gene: 5. Per the germline V gene, CDR1 is SEHNR and CDR2 is FQNEAQ (reference sequence).

The sample holds many counts of this clonotype. The CDR3 protein is CASSMGQAINEKLFF. DNA for the CDR3: TGCGCCAGCAGCATGGGACAGGCGATTAATGAAAAACTGTTTTTT. This chain joins TRBV5-1 and TRBJ1-4; TRBD1 matches 8 bases. J lost 4 bases, V lost 4 bases, and 6 bases had no gene match. In germline, CDR1 is SGHRS, CDR2 YFSETQ. This CDR3 is 15 amino acids long.

In this sample, this clonotype is medium-sized. The rearrangement links TRBV29-1 to TRBJ2-1; 7 bases are a match to TRBD1. The CDR3 totals 12 residues. The V gene end was trimmed by 3 bases and the J gene end by 9 bases; junction bases not matched to a gene: 5. Germline V gene lookup returns CDR1 SQVTM and CDR2 ANQGSEA. The CDR3 reads CSVEDRSGEQFF. CDR3 nucleotide sequence: TGCAGCGTTGAGGACAGGTCTGGTGAGCAGTTCTTC.

The chain joins TRBV2 to TRBJ2-5; D remains unclear. The germline gives CDR1 SNHLY, CDR2 FYNNEI. Trimming pared 7 bases from V and 6 bases from J, leaving 12 bases between. The CDR3 extends over 12 amino acids. Written as DNA, the CDR3 is TGTGCCAGCAAAGTTAGCTCCCAGACCCAGTACTTC. It translates to CASKVSSQTQYF.

This clonotype is categorized as medium-sized. CDR3 sequence (DNA): TGTGCCAGCTCACCACTGCAGGGACACAAGGCCAACGTCCTGACTTTC. Translated, it gives CASSPLQGHKANVLTF. This chain links TRBV18 with TRBJ2-6; tentative D call: TRBD1 (6 bases). The germline V and J ends were trimmed by 1 base and 6 bases, with 13 bases remaining between them. Germline CDR1 KGHSH, CDR2 LQKENI. The CDR3 contains 16 residues.

Sample share makes this clonotype medium-sized. The J gene is TRBJ2-3, the V gene TRBV6-5; 8 nucleotides line up with TRBD2. This CDR3 comprises 16 residues. CDR1 and CDR2 from the germline V gene are MNHEY and SVGAGI. J was trimmed by 0 bases and V by 0 bases; bases with no gene match: 2. This CDR3 is CASSYSPSGSTDTQYF. For the CDR3, the DNA is TGTGCCAGCAGTTACTCGCCTAGCGGGAGCACAGATACGCAGTATTTT.

In this sample, this clonotype turned up many times. The V gene is TRBV11-2, the J gene TRBJ2-5, with 11 bases aligning to TRBD2. The CDR3 contains 16 residues. The V and J ends lost 5 bases and 0 bases, in that order; junction bases with no gene match: 5. Germline CDR1 reads SGHAT; CDR2 reads FQNNGV. CDR3 bases: TGTGCCAGCAGCGGATGGACTAGCGGGCACCAAGAGACCCAGTACTTC. It yields the protein CASSGWTSGHQETQYF.

This clonotype is medium-sized. J is TRBJ2-7 and V is TRBV27; 7 bases line up with TRBD1. J lost 7 bases, V lost 5 bases, and 5 bases had no gene match. The V gene's germline CDR1 is MNHEY and CDR2 SMNVEV (reference sequence). The CDR3 has 12 amino acids. Written as DNA, the CDR3 is TGTGCCAGCAGTCCCACAGGGGTTGAGCAGTACTTC. This translates into CASSPTGVEQYF.

This clonotype is labeled as medium-sized. The chain employs TRBV27 and TRBJ2-3, with no clear D. Trimming shortened V by 8 bases and J by 1 base, and 10 bases separated the two germline ends. The CDR3 length is 13 residues. Germline V gives CDR1 MNHEY, CDR2 SMNVEV (reference sequence). CDR3 sequence: CASSLIRTDTQYF. The CDR3 coding sequence is TGTGCCAGCTCCTTGATACGCACAGATACGCAGTATTTT.

This clonotype was seen a few times. The chain is built from TRBV19 and TRBJ2-6; 10 bases match TRBD2. This CDR3 has 18 residues. Trimming at V came to 2 bases and at J to 5 bases, leaving 9 bases not matched to a gene. The V gene's germline CDR1 is LNHDA and CDR2 SQIVND (reference sequence). The CDR3 DNA is TGTGCCAGTAGTATAAGGCTAGCGGGAGAGGGGCGGGCCAACGTCCTGACTTTC. This sequence encodes CASSIRLAGEGRANVLTF.

This clonotype was detected a few times. One end of the junction varies from germline; a read error may be responsible. The genes are TRBV19 and TRBJ2-7, with a tentative D call TRBD1 (6 bases). CDR1 and CDR2 (germline): LNHDA, SQIVND (reference sequence). This CDR3 has 14 amino acids. The CDR3 protein is CASSIQGPTYEQYF. As DNA, the CDR3 is TGTGCTAGTAGTATTCAGGGGCCGACCTACGAGCAGTACTTC.

This chain joins TRBV7-2 and TRBJ2-7; D is ambiguous. The CDR3 loop spans 14 amino acids. CDR1 SGHTA and CDR2 FQGNSA come from the germline V gene. Deletions cut 0 bases from V and 7 bases from J, with 13 bases between. The CDR3 here is CASSLARLTWEQYF. The CDR3 DNA sequence: TGTGCCAGCAGCTTAGCCAGACTGACTTGGGAGCAGTACTTC.

Relative to its sample, this clonotype is medium-sized. The chain is built from TRBV20-1 and TRBJ1-1; D uncertain. CDR3 length: 13 residues. V was trimmed by 3 bases and J by 4 bases, leaving 12 bases between them. The V gene's germline CDR1 is DFQATT and CDR2 SNEGSKA (reference sequence). The CDR3 loop reads CSARWDQATEAFF. The CDR3 coding sequence is TGCAGTGCTAGGTGGGATCAGGCCACTGAAGCTTTCTTT.

The sample holds many counts of this clonotype. The rearrangement links TRBV7-2 to TRBJ2-5; a weak D match, TRBD1 (6 bases). V gave up 2 bases and J gave up 5 bases, with 15 bases separating them. The germline CDR1 and CDR2 sequences are SGHTA and FQGNSA. This CDR3 has 15 amino acids. CDR3 residues: CASSLIPGEVETQYF. In DNA form, the CDR3 reads TGTGCCAGCAGCTTAATCCCAGGGGAAGTTGAGACCCAGTACTTC.

Ten or more counts support this clonotype. This chain joins TRBV7-9 and TRBJ1-5; D is ambiguous. Looked up from germline, CDR1 is SEHNR and CDR2 is FQNEAQ (reference sequence). The CDR3 is 13 amino acids. Deletions cut 5 bases from V and 1 base from J, with 6 bases between. CDR3 DNA sequence: TGTGCCAGCAGCGCTCAGAGCAATCAGCCCCAGCATTTT. Its translation: CASSAQSNQPQHF.

The sample holds many counts of this clonotype. The chain combines TRBV14 with TRBJ2-5, with D tentatively TRBD2 (6 bases). Germline CDR1 SGHDN, CDR2 FVKESK. This CDR3 contains 17 residues. V gave up 0 bases and J gave up 3 bases, with 17 bases separating them. In nucleotides, the CDR3 is TGTGCCAGCAGCCAAGATCGAAGGGGACTTCTTAAAGAGACCCAGTACTTC. This encodes CASSQDRRGLLKETQYF.

Judged by abundance, this clonotype is medium-sized (0.01 to 0.1%). The chain has TRBV11-2 and TRBJ2-5; a weak D match, TRBD1 (5 bases). The CDR3 is 15 residues long. Per germline, CDR1 SGHAT and CDR2 FQNNGV. The V end was cut by 5 bases, the J end by 1 base, with 14 bases between. CDR3 nucleotides: TGTGCCAGCAGCCAAATGGACATCCTCCAAGAGACCCAGTACTTC. Its protein product is CASSQMDILQETQYF.

This clonotype was counted at least ten times. The rearrangement joins TRBV4-1 to TRBJ1-5, with D possibly TRBD1 on 5 matching bases. The CDR3 covers 15 residues. Germline V lookup: CDR1 MGHRA, CDR2 YSYEKL. V was cut by 4 bases and J by 1 base, with 11 bases left in between. As DNA, the CDR3 is TGCGCCAGCAGCCTAGACAGAGTCAGCAATCAGCCCCAGCATTTT. Protein product: CASSLDRVSNQPQHF.